This entry describes one T cell receptor beta chain. Its antigen is still unknown. A junction boundary mismatches the germline segment, possibly from a read error. Germline assignment: CDR1 SEHNR and CDR2 FQNEAQ (reference sequence). CDR3 length: 12 residues. The data stem from a study of cytomegalovirus exposure and HLA in healthy donors. The PCR had 60 Vbeta and 13 Jbeta primers. Original processing methods: Per a later analysis, the number of unique TCR beta chains was about 78 million, of which roughly 9.9 million were shared. Here immunoSEQ multiplex PCR was the method, and the copy in TCRdb shows in-frame clones only, minus some. V and J calls and clone size follow that table, whereas D and trimming were derived from the DNA. This table has about 160,000 clones, around 79% appearing once. Study-level findings and limits: According to a later analysis, most TCR beta chains associated with CMV appeared HLA-restricted. Indistinguishable V segments such as TRBV6-2 and TRBV6-3 were excluded.

This TCR was sampled from a man aged 50 to 60 in good health and CMV-seropositive. V usage is TRBV7-9 and J usage is TRBJ2-2, with unresolved D. Specimen: PBMCs. CDR3 in DNA: TGTTCCAGCAGCCGTCCCTCCGGGGAGCTGTTTTTT. Protein sequence: CSSSRPSGELFF.